Reported below is one TCR beta chain. This record belongs to a study of shared clonotypes between healthy human individuals. Study details: The donors, a couple of women and three men, were aged 18 to 49. Every donor yielded three CD4 naive, three CD4 memory, two CD8 naive and one CD8 memory plate.

The CD4+ fraction was divided into a CD45RA+ naive subset and a CD45RA-negative memory subset. The V gene lost 7 bases and the J gene lost 7 bases, with 15 bases spanning the gap. The CDR3 consists of 12 residues. From germline, CDR1 is SQVTM and CDR2 ANQGSEA. Template for every sorted-subset replicate PCR totaled about 0.2 ug DNA, roughly 30,000 T cell genomes. This table comes from immunoSEQ multiplex PCR, and its TCRdb copy is limited to in-frame clones, with some not included. Of around 1,100,000 clones listed, 77% are singletons. The chain couples TRBV29-1 to TRBJ2-3; the D call may be TRBD1 or TRBD2 (6 bases each). The clonotype comes from a man aged 18 to 29 in good health. Some clones in this sample may be carry-over from other donors' samples. The sequenced material came from memory CD4+ T cells from PBMCs. As for subset: CD45RA-negative fraction. CDR3 sequence: CSGRGGGNTQYF. The CDR3 DNA follows: TGCAGCGGACGAGGGGGAGGAAATACGCAGTATTTT.